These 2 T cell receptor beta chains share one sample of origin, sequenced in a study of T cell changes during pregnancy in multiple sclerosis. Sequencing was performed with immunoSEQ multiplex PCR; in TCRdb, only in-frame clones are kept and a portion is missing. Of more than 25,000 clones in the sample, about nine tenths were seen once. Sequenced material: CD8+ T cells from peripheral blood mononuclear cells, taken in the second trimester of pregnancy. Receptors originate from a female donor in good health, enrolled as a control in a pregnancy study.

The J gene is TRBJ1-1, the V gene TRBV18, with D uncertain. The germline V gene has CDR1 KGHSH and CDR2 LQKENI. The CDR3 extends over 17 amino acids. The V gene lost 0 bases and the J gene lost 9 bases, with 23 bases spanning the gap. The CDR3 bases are TGTGCCAGCTCACCACCGGAGGCCACAGTTGGGGAAGGGCAAGCTTTCTTT. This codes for CASSPPEATVGEGQAFF.

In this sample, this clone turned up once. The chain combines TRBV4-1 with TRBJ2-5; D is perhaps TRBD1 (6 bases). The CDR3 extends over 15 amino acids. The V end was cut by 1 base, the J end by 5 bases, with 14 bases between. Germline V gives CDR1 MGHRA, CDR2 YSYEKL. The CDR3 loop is CASSQGEGRGETQYF. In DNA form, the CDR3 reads TGCGCCAGCAGCCAAGGAGAAGGAAGGGGGGAGACCCAGTACTTC.